This T cell receptor beta chain was captured in a study of molecular identifiers for immune sequencing clone quantification. The study's findings and limits: Jurkat TCR RNA that was spiked in from one cell was reportedly detectable among one million naive cells.

Germline values: CDR1 MGHRA, CDR2 YSYEKL. V gave up 1 base and J gave up 2 bases, with 6 bases separating them. This CDR3 spans 14 amino acids. TCRdb redid the calling of the PCR reads with MiXCR, one entry per CDR3 protein. The sample holds tens of thousands of distinct CDR3 sequences, about a fifth seen once. As CD8+CD4-CCR7+CD45RA+ cells, naive CD8 T cells were sorted. In this sample, this clonotype turned up many times. What it binds is unknown. The chain combines TRBV4-1 with TRBJ2-1, with D possibly TRBD1 on 5 matching bases. The sequence was collected from a human donor in good health. Some libraries in this study had Jurkat cell RNA spiked in. Sequencing was performed on naive CD8+ T cells from blood, with Jurkat cell RNA spiked in. The subset here: FACS-sorted CD8+CD4-CCR7+CD45RA+ naive T cells. CDR3 DNA sequence: TGCGCCAGCAGCCAAGGGGGCACCTACAATGAGCAGTTCTTC. Translated, it gives CASSQGGTYNEQFF.